This T cell receptor (beta chain) was retrieved from a study of blood T cell repertoires in COVID-19. Study-level background: Samples representing acute and convalescent COVID-19 were sourced from the United States, Italy and Spain. T cells, B-cell-depleted T cells, or PBMCs supplied cDNA or gDNA.

Germline values: CDR1 LGHDT, CDR2 YNNKEL (reference sequence). The CDR3 runs 13 residues. Trimming removed 8 bases from V and 4 bases from J; junction bases left unmatched: 2. In the authors' workflow: Nucleated cell number was recorded as an estimate derived from reference gene primer amplification. The protocol was immunoSEQ multiplex PCR, while the TCRdb copy is restricted to in-frame clones and leaves out a portion. D and trimming were read from the DNA, whereas the V and J calls and clone size are those reported in that table. The data contain 210,000 or so clones, 84% of them seen just once; the ten biggest clones take up about 5.1%.

The sequence came from a woman aged 70 to 79 with active or convalescent COVID-19. The chain employs TRBV3-1 (or the pseudogene TRBV3-2) and TRBJ2-1; the match to TRBD2 covers 10 bases. Material for sequencing was peripheral blood. CDR3 DNA: TGTGCCAGCGGAGCGGGAGGGTACAATGAGCAGTTCTTC. Translating it yields CASGAGGYNEQFF.